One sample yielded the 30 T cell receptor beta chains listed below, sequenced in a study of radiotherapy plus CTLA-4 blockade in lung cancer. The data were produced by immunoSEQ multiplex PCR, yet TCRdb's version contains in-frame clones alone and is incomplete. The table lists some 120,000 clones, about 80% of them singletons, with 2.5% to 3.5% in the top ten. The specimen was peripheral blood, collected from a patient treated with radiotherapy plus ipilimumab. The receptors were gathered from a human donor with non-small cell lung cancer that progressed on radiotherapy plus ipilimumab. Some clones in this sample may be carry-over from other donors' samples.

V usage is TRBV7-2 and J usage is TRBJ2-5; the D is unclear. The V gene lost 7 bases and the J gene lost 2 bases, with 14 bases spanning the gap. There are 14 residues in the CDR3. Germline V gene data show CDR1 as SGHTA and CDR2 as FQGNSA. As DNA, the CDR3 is TGTGCCAGCACCCAGGTTATTGGGCAAGAGACCCAGTACTTC. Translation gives CASTQVIGQETQYF.

The CDR3 sequence: CASSLIDRTQYF. In DNA, the CDR3 is TGTGCCAGCAGCTTGATAGACCGGACCCAGTACTTC. The V gene is TRBV11-2, the J gene TRBJ2-5; D call uncertain. The CDR3 loop spans 12 amino acids. CDR1 and CDR2 (germline): SGHAT, FQNNGV. Trimming shortened V by 3 bases and J by 7 bases, and 9 bases separated the two germline ends.

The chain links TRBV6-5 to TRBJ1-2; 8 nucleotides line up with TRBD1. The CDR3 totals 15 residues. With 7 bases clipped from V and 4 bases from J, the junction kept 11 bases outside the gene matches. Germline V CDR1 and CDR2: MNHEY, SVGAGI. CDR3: CASKRTGRGVYGYTF. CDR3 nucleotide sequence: TGTGCCAGCAAGAGGACAGGGCGGGGGGTCTATGGCTACACCTTC.

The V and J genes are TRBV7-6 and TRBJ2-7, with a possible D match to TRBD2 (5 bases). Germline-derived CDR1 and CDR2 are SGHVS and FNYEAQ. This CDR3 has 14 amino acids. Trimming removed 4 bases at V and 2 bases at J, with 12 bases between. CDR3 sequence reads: CASSSTSFPYEQYF. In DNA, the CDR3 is TGTGCCAGCAGCTCCACTAGTTTCCCCTACGAGCAGTACTTC.

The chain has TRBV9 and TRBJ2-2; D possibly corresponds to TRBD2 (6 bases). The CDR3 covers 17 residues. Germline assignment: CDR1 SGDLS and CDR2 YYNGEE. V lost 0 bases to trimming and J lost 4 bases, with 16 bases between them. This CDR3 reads CASSVDSWGDGTGELFF. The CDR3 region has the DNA TGTGCCAGCAGCGTAGATTCCTGGGGGGATGGCACCGGGGAGCTGTTTTTT.

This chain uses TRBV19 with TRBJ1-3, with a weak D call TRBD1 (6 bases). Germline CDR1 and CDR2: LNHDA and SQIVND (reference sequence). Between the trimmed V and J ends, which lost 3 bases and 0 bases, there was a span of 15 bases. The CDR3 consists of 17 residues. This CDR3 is CASSIGPGVSSGNTIYF. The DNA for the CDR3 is TGTGCCAGTAGTATTGGCCCAGGGGTCTCCTCTGGAAACACCATATATTTT. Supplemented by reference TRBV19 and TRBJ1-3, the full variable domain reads DGGITQSPKYLFRKEGQNVTLSCEQNLNHDAMYWYRQDPGQGLRLIYYSQIVNDFQKGDIAEGYSVSREKKESFPLTVTSAQKNPTAFYLCASSIGPGVSSGNTIYFGEGSWLTVV.

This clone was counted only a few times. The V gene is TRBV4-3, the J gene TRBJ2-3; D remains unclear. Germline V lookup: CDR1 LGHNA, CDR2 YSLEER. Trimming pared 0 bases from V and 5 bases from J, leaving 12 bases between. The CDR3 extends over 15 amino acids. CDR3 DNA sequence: TGCGCCAGCAGCCAAGAGTACATAAAGGGAGATACGCAGTATTTT. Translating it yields CASSQEYIKGDTQYF.

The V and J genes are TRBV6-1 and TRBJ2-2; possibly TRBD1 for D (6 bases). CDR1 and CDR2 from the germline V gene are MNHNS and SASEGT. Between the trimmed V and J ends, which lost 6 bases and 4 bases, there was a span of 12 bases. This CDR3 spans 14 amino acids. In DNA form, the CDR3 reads TGTGCCAGCAGACCTAACAGGGCCACCGGGGAGCTGTTTTTT. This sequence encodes CASRPNRATGELFF.

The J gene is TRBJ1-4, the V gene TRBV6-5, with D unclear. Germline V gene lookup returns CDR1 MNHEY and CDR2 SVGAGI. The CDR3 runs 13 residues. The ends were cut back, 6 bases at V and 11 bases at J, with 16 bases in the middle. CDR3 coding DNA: TGTGCCAGCAGCCTAGACTTAGGGAGGAAACTGTTTTTT. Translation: CASSLDLGRKLFF.

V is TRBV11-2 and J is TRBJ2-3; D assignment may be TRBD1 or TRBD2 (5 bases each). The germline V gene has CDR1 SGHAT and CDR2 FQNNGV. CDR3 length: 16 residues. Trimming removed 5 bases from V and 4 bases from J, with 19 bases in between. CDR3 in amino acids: CASSIALSVGADTQYF. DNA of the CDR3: TGTGCCAGCAGCATAGCCCTCTCAGTGGGGGCAGATACGCAGTATTTT.

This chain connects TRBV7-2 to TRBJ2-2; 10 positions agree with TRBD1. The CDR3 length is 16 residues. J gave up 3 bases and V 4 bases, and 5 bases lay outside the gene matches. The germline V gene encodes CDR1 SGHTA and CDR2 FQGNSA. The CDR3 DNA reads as TGTGCCAGCAGCTCGACAGGGGGCTGGGACACCGGGGAGCTGTTTTTT. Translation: CASSSTGGWDTGELFF. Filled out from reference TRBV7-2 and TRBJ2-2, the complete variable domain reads GAGVSQSPSNKVTEKGKDVELRCDPISGHTALYWYRQSLGQGLEFLIYFQGNSAPDKSGLPSDRFSAERTGGSVSTLTIQRTQQEDSAVYLCASSSTGGWDTGELFFGEGSRLTVL.

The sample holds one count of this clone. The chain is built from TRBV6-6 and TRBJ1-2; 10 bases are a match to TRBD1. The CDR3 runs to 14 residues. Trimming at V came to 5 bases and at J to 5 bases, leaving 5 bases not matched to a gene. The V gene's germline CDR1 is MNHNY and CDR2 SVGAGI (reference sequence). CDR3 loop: CASSRQGAVYGYTF. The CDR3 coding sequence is TGTGCCAGCAGTCGACAGGGGGCAGTGTATGGCTACACCTTC.

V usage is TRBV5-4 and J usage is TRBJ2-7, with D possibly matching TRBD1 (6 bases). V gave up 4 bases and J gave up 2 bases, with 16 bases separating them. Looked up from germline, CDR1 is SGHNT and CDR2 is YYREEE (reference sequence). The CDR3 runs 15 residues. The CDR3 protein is CASSDRQGNPYEQYF. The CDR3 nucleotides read TGTGCCAGCAGCGACCGTCAGGGGAATCCCTACGAGCAGTACTTC. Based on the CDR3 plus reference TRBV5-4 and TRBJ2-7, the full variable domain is ETGVTQSPTHLIKTRGQQVTLRCSSQSGHNTVSWYQQALGQGPQFIFQYYREEENGRGNFPPRFSGLQFPNYSSELNVNALELDDSALYLCASSDRQGNPYEQYFGPGTRLTVT.

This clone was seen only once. The CDR3 spells CASSLRDASYGYTF. The DNA for the CDR3 is TGTGCCAGCAGTTTACGGGACGCGAGCTATGGCTACACCTTC. The genes are TRBV27 and TRBJ1-2, with a possible D match to TRBD1 (5 bases). Germline CDR1 and CDR2: MNHEY and SMNVEV (reference sequence). CDR3 length: 14 residues. The ends were cut back, 2 bases at V and 4 bases at J, with 11 bases in the middle.

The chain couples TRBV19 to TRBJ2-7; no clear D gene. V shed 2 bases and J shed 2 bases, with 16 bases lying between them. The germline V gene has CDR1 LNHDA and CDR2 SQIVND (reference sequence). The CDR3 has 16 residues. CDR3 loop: CASSITRGPGTYEQYF. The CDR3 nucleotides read TGTGCCAGTAGTATAACGAGAGGCCCTGGGACCTACGAGCAGTACTTC.

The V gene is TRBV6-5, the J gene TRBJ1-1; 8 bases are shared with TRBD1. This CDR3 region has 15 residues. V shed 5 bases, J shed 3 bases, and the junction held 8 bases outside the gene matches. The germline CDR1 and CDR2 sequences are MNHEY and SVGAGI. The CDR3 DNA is TGTGCCAGCAGTCCCAAAGTGGACAGGGACACTGAAGCTTTCTTT. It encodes CASSPKVDRDTEAFF.

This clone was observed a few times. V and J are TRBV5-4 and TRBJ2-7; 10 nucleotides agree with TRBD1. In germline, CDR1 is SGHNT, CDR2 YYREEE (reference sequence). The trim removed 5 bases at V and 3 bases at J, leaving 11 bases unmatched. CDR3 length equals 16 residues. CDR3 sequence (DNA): TGTGCCAGCAGTCAAACCGGGACAGGGGTCGTCTACGAGCAGTACTTC. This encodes CASSQTGTGVVYEQYF.

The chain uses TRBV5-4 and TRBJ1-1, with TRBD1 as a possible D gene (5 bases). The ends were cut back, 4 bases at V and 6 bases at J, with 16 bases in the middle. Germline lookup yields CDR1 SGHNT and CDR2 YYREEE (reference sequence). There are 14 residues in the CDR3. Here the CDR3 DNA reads TGTGCCAGCAGCGCGGACAAGTTTAACGCTGAAGCTTTCTTT. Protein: CASSADKFNAEAFF. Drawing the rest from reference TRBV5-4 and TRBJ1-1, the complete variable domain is ETGVTQSPTHLIKTRGQQVTLRCSSQSGHNTVSWYQQALGQGPQFIFQYYREEENGRGNFPPRFSGLQFPNYSSELNVNALELDDSALYLCASSADKFNAEAFFGQGTRLTVV.

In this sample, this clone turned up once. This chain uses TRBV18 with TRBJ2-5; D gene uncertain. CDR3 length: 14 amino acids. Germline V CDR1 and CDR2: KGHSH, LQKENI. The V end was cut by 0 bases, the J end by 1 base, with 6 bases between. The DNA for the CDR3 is TGTGCCAGCTCACCACCTCCGGGCCAAGAGACCCAGTACTTC. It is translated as CASSPPPGQETQYF.

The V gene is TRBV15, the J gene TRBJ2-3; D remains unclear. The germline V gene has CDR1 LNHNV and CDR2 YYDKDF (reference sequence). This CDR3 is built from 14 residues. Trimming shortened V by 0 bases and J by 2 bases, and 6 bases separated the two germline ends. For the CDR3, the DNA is TGTGCCACCAGCAGAGAACCGATCACAGATACGCAGTATTTT. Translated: CATSREPITDTQYF. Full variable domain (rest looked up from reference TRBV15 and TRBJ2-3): DAMVIQNPRYQVTQFGKPVTLSCSQTLNHNVMYWYQQKSSQAPKLLFHYYDKDFNNEADTPDNFQSRRPNTSFCFLDIRSPGLGDTAMYLCATSREPITDTQYFGPGTRLTVL.

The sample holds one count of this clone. CDR3 DNA sequence: TGTGCCAGCAGCTTGGGACACTCTGGAAACACCATATATTTT. Its protein is CASSLGHSGNTIYF. The chain recombines TRBV5-4 with TRBJ1-3; no firm D call. V was trimmed by 0 bases and J by 0 bases, leaving 4 bases between them. This CDR3 has 14 amino acids. Germline V CDR1 and CDR2: SGHNT, YYREEE (reference sequence).

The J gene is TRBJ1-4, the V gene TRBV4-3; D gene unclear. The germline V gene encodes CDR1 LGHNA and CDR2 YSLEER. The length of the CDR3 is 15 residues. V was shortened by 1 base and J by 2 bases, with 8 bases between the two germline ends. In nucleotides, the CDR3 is TGCGCCAGCAGCCAAGCAGGCAGGACTAATGAAAAACTGTTTTTT. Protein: CASSQAGRTNEKLFF.

DNA of the CDR3: TGCGCCAGCAGCCAAACTAGCGGGGGAGGGGATACGCAGTATTTT. This sequence encodes CASSQTSGGGDTQYF. This rearrangement joins TRBV4-3 to TRBJ2-3, with TRBD2 identical over 11 bases. J was trimmed by 6 bases and V by 2 bases; bases with no gene match: 4. Germline V CDR1 and CDR2: LGHNA, YSLEER. The CDR3 loop spans 15 amino acids.

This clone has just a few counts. The CDR3 DNA follows: TGTGCCAGTAGCAGCCGGGACAGTGAAAAACTGTTTTTT. Its translation: CASSSRDSEKLFF. The chain combines TRBV19 with TRBJ1-4, with TRBD1 identical over 7 bases. Trimming cost V 6 bases and J 7 bases; bases outside gene matches: 5. In germline, CDR1 is LNHDA, CDR2 SQIVND (reference sequence). The CDR3 is 13 residues long.

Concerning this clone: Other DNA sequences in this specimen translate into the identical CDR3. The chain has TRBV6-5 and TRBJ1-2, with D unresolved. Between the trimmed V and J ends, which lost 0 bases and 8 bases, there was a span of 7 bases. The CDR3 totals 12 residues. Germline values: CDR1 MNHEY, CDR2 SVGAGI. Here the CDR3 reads CASSYSGRGYTF. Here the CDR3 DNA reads TGTGCCAGCAGTTACTCGGGGAGGGGCTACACCTTC.

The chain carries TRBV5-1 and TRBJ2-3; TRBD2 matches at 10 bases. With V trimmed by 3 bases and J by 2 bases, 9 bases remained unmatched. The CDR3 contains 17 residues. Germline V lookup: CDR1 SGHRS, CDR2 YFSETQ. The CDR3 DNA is TGCGCCAGCAGCTACGGCCCTAGCGGGGGCCTCACAGATACGCAGTATTTT. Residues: CASSYGPSGGLTDTQYF.

CDR3 in DNA: TGCGCCAGCAGCCAAGATTGGGATTTAGCGGGGGGACGATTAGAGCGATTCTTC. This codes for CASSQDWDLAGGRLERFF. V gene TRBV4-3 combines with J gene TRBJ2-1; 10 bases line up with TRBD2. Germline assignment: CDR1 LGHNA and CDR2 YSLEER. V trimming: 0 bases; J trimming: 16 bases; junction bases outside the gene matches: 21. The CDR3 extends over 18 amino acids.

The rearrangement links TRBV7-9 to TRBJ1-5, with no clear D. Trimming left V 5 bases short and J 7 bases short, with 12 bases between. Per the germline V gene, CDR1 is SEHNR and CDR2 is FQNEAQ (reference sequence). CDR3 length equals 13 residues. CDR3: CASSPGRAQPQHF. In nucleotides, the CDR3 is TGTGCCAGCAGCCCCGGTAGAGCACAGCCCCAGCATTTT.

The CDR3 bases are TGTGCCAGCAGTCCTCGGACTAGCGGGGGGGCCCGCGAGACCCAGTACTTC. Its translation: CASSPRTSGGARETQYF. This chain connects TRBV28 to TRBJ2-5; TRBD2 matches 15 bases. Germline V gene sequence: CDR1 MDHEN, CDR2 SYDVKM. The CDR3 runs 17 residues. V shed 5 bases and J 5 bases; nucleotides not matched to a gene: 9.

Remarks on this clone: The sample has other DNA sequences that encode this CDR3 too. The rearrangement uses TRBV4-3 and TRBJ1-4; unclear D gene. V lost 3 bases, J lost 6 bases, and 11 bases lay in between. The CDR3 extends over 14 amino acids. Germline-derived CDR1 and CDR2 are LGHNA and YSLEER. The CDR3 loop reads CASSQGGTDEKLFF. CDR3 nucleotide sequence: TGCGCCAGCAGCCAGGGAGGCACTGATGAAAAACTGTTTTTT.